These T cell receptor beta chains were read from a single sample in a study of blood T cell dynamics during melanoma immunotherapy. The assay was immunoSEQ multiplex PCR, and TCRdb's table has in-frame clones only and misses some. The sample comprises 9,500 to 11,000 clones, approximately 90% of which are singletons, and about 9.4% rests with the top ten. The sequences come from blood, collected from a patient treated with checkpoint blockade. All receptors derive from a human donor with melanoma. Both conserved end residues are part of each CDR3. A D gene is named only where the DNA matches it firmly. Only part of the rows carry a size: once, few, many, or a class if the clone is expanded.

D,J,size,V,CDR3,DNA
NA,TRBJ1-2,once,TRBV5-1,CASSPMRTAGYGYTF,TGCGCCAGCAGCCCTATGAGGACGGCCGGCTATGGCTACACCTTC
NA,TRBJ2-1,once,TRBV6-6,CASTSVVYNEQFF,TGTGCCAGCACCTCAGTAGTGTACAATGAGCAGTTCTTC
NA,TRBJ1-5,NA,TRBV28,CASSLGRRGNQPQHF,TGTGCCAGCAGTTTGGGGCGGAGGGGCAATCAGCCCCAGCATTTT
TRBD2,TRBJ2-1,NA,TRBV19,CASSMPTGRGDNEQFF,TGTGCCAGTAGTATGCCTACAGGACGGGGGGACAATGAGCAGTTCTTC
NA,TRBJ2-7,NA,TRBV2,CASSDVGGVEQYF,TGTGCCAGCAGTGATGTGGGGGGCGTCGAGCAGTACTTC
NA,TRBJ1-1,NA,TRBV7-9,CASSLGISEAFF,TGTGCCAGCAGCCTAGGCATCAGTGAAGCTTTCTTT
NA,TRBJ2-3,NA,TRBV9,CASSVVPAGVDTQYF,TGTGCCAGCAGCGTAGTCCCGGCAGGGGTGGATACGCAGTATTTT
TRBD2,TRBJ2-3,NA,TRBV6-1,CASSGRGRSTDTQYF,TGTGCCAGCAGTGGTCGCGGGAGGTCCACAGATACGCAGTATTTT
NA,TRBJ1-5,NA,TRBV5-1,CASSLDDGRNQPQHF,TGCGCCAGCAGCTTGGACGACGGGCGCAATCAGCCCCAGCATTTT
NA,TRBJ2-1,NA,TRBV7-2,CASSPVRGSGSYNEQFF,TGTGCCAGCAGCCCCGTTCGAGGGAGCGGGTCCTACAATGAGCAGTTCTTC
TRBD1,TRBJ1-2,NA,TRBV28,CASKPGQHNYGYTF,TGTGCCAGCAAGCCGGGACAGCATAACTATGGCTACACCTTC
NA,TRBJ1-6,NA,TRBV10-3,CAISVWAGAGYNSPLHF,TGTGCCATCAGTGTCTGGGCAGGGGCTGGCTATAATTCACCCCTCCACTTT
NA,TRBJ1-2,NA,TRBV19,CASSIDLNNFGPLYGYTF,TGTGCCAGTAGTATAGATCTGAATAATTTCGGGCCCCTCTATGGCTACACCTTC
NA,TRBJ1-3,NA,TRBV6-6,CASSRGGRAGNTIYF,TGTGCCAGCAGCCGAGGGGGAAGGGCTGGAAACACCATATATTTT
NA,TRBJ1-5,NA,TRBV7-2,CASSLRDGSPQHF,TGTGCCAGCAGCCTCCGGGACGGATCGCCCCAGCATTTT
NA,TRBJ1-1,NA,TRBV5-6,CASSLDNREEAFF,TGTGCCAGCAGCTTGGATAACAGGGAAGAAGCTTTCTTT
NA,TRBJ1-4,once,TRBV25-1,CASSELGATNEKLFF,TGTGCCAGCAGTGAATTGGGGGCAACTAATGAAAAACTGTTTTTT
TRBD2,TRBJ2-1,NA,TRBV5-1,CASSKSGVSGNEQFF,TGCGCCAGCAGTAAAAGCGGGGTTTCGGGTAATGAGCAGTTCTTC
NA,TRBJ2-7,few,TRBV7-6,CASSPGPNYEQYF,TGTGCCAGCAGCCCCGGGCCGAACTACGAGCAGTACTTC
NA,TRBJ2-3,NA,TRBV6-1,CASSESAGRSTDTQYF,TGTGCCAGCAGTGAGAGTGCGGGACGCAGCACAGATACGCAGTATTTT
NA,TRBJ1-4,NA,TRBV10-1,CASSTGTLGEKLFF,TGCGCCAGCAGCACCGGGACTTTGGGTGAAAAACTGTTTTTT
TRBD1,TRBJ1-2,NA,TRBV4-1,CASSPINRGIYGYTF,TGCGCCAGCAGCCCCATCAACAGGGGGATCTATGGCTACACCTTC
NA,TRBJ1-1,NA,TRBV2,CASRFGGGGNTEAFF,TGTGCCAGCAGGTTTGGGGGGGGAGGGAACACTGAAGCTTTCTTT
NA,TRBJ1-4,NA,TRBV6-6,CASNRDVAEKLFF,TGTGCCAGCAATCGGGATGTTGCTGAAAAACTGTTTTTT